This T cell receptor beta chain appears in the sequencing data of a study of T cell changes during pregnancy in multiple sclerosis. V lost 5 bases, J lost 7 bases, and 17 bases lay in between. Germline V gene sequence: CDR1 MNHEY, CDR2 SVGAGI. The CDR3 is 14 amino acids. Sequencing was performed with immunoSEQ multiplex PCR; in TCRdb, only in-frame clones are kept and a portion is missing. Of around 27,000 clones listed, about 92% are singletons. Source: CD4+ T cells from peripheral blood mononuclear cells, taken after pregnancy. This chain joins TRBV6-5 and TRBJ1-2, with D possibly matching TRBD1 (6 bases). This clonotype was sampled from a female donor with multiple sclerosis, enrolled in a pregnancy study. CDR3 nucleotide sequence: TGTGCCAGCAGTAGGGCGGGGGGGGGCATTGGCTACACCTTC. This encodes CASSRAGGGIGYTF.